A single T cell receptor beta chain is shown here with its context. The antigen is unknown. These data come from a study of T cell repertoires in cytomegalovirus infection. In germline, CDR1 is MNHNS, CDR2 SASEGT. The ends were cut back, 5 bases at V and 7 bases at J, with 15 bases in the middle. The CDR3 spans 15 residues. TCRdb fed the reads into MiXCR, producing one record per CDR3 protein. This sample has approximately 260,000 distinct CDR3 sequences, with roughly 21% found just once. Study-wide points: In two of eight donors, the top clonotype was HLA-C-restricted CMV-specific.

The clonotype was recovered from a human donor in good health (CMV status not recorded). Some clones in this sample may be carry-over from other donors' samples. The chain recombines TRBV6-1 with TRBJ1-6; D unresolved. The specimen was cultured PBMCs, collected from culture after CMV antigen stimulation. CDR3 loop: CASSTTPRINSPLHF. As DNA, the CDR3 is TGTGCCAGCAGTACTACCCCAAGGATCAATTCACCCCTCCACTTT.